This TCR beta chain came from a study of blood T cell repertoires in COVID-19. Study details: Samples of COVID-19 (acute and convalescent) were obtained from the United States, Italy and Spain.

Only in-frame clones appear in the TCRdb table, and some are missing; sequencing was by immunoSEQ multiplex PCR. Of about 250,000 clones in the sample, about nine tenths were seen once. This CDR3 contains 15 residues. Germline CDR1 reads MNHEY; CDR2 reads SMNVEV (reference sequence). Trimming took 4 bases from V and 4 from J; bases not matched to a gene: 9. Material: PBMCs or T cells enriched from blood (not recorded which). The rearrangement uses TRBV27 and TRBJ1-2; TRBD1 matches 7 bases. The clonotype comes from a middle-aged man who had recovered from COVID-19. This CDR3 is CASSSTGERSYGYTF. In DNA, the CDR3 is TGTGCCAGCAGTTCAACAGGGGAGCGATCCTATGGCTACACCTTC.